These T cell receptor beta chains were read from a single sample in a study of blood T cells in healthy people across ages. Using its own MiXCR run on the 5' RACE reads, TCRdb lists one record per CDR3 protein. The sample includes 700,000 or so distinct CDR3 sequences, roughly 43% of them seen just once. Sequences were obtained from blood. All receptors derive from an older man in good health. Each CDR3 is given with its conserved first and last residue. D genes are given only for firm matches. Some rows mark clone size as missing; the rest say once, few, many or name a class of expanded clone.

j_call | clone_size | v_call | d_call | cdr3_aa | cdr3_nt
TRBJ2-3 | . | TRBV6-2/TRBV6-3 | TRBD2 | CASSYSVRGSTDTQYF | TGTGCCAGCAGTTACTCGGTGCGGGGGAGCACAGATACGCAGTATTTT
TRBJ2-1 | many | TRBV7-9 | . | CASSSQVGTYNEQFF | TGTGCCAGCAGCTCCCAGGTGGGGACTTACAATGAGCAGTTCTTC
TRBJ1-2 | . | TRBV7-2 | . | CASSSPSYGYTF | TGTGCCAGCAGCTCTCCTTCCTATGGCTACACCTTC
TRBJ2-7 | many | TRBV20-1 | TRBD1 | CSAPHAGTGEYEQYF | TGCAGTGCGCCGCATGCCGGGACAGGGGAATACGAGCAGTACTTC
TRBJ2-1 | few | TRBV29-1 | . | CSALVSSREQFF | TGCAGCGCACTCGTTTCGTCGCGTGAGCAGTTCTTC
TRBJ2-3 | . | TRBV5-1 | . | CASSFETGVSSTDTQYF | TGCGCCAGCAGCTTTGAAACAGGAGTTTCTAGCACAGATACGCAGTATTTT
TRBJ2-1 | . | TRBV25-1 | . | CASSGPPYNEQFF | TGTGCCAGCAGTGGTCCACCTTACAATGAGCAGTTCTTC
TRBJ1-6 | . | TRBV4-2 | . | CASSQGPDGNSPLHF | TGTGCCAGCAGCCAGGGACCCGATGGGAATTCACCCCTCCACTTT
TRBJ2-7 | few | TRBV27 | TRBD2 | CASSRTSGSLEQYF | TGTGCCAGCAGTCGGACTAGCGGCTCCTTAGAGCAGTACTTC
TRBJ1-1 | . | TRBV18 | . | CASSPIIDRSEAFF | TGTGCCAGCTCACCCATAATTGACAGGTCCGAAGCTTTCTTT